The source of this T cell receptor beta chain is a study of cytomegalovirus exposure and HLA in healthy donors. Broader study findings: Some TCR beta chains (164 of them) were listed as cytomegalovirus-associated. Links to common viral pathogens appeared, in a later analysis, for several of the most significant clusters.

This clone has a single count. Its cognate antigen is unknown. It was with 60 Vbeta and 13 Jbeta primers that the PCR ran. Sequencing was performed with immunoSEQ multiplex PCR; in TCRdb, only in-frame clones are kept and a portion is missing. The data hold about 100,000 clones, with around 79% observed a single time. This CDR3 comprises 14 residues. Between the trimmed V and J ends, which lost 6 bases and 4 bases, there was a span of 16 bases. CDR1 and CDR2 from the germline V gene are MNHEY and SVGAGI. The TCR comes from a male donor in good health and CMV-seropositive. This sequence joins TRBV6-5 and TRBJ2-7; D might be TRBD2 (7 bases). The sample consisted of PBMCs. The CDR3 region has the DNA TGTGCCAGCAGGAAAGGGGGGGCCGGGTACGAGCAGTACTTC. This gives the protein CASRKGGAGYEQYF.